The TCR beta chain described here comes from a study of STAT3 mutations in large granular lymphocyte leukemia. Study findings and constraints: In T-cell large granular lymphocyte leukemia, about half of patients showed multiple immunodominant subclonotypes.

Produced via immunoSEQ multiplex PCR; TCRdb's table is partial and in-frame only. The data hold roughly 1,300 clones, with 72% observed a single time. Of note for this clone: Its antigen is not known.

Trimming stripped 0 bases from V and 0 bases from J, with 5 bases between. The CDR3 spans 14 residues. Germline CDR1 is SGHKS and CDR2 is YYEKEE (reference sequence). The chain joins TRBV5-5 to TRBJ2-3; D gene ambiguous. The receptor's source is a woman in her seventies with T-cell large granular lymphocyte leukemia. Some clones in this sample may be carry-over from other donors' samples. The sequencing input was peripheral blood mononuclear cells. CDR3 loop: CASSLVTSTDTQYF. In nucleotides, the CDR3 is TGTGCCAGCAGCTTGGTTACTAGCACAGATACGCAGTATTTT.